This TCR beta chain derives from a study of OX40 agonist ivuxolimab in advanced cancers. Across the whole study: Every 2 weeks, patients received ivuxolimab intravenously, dosed at 0.01 to 10 mg/kg.

V was trimmed by 0 bases and J by 1 base, leaving 10 bases between them. This CDR3 spans 15 amino acids. Germline CDR1 reads MNHEY; CDR2 reads SVGAGI. Sequencing used immunoSEQ multiplex PCR; TCRdb keeps in-frame clones, though not all of them. This table holds fewer than 9,000 clones, about four fifths found once. Details on this clone: The antigen is not known.

Study findings and constraints: Relative to CD4+, CD8+ T cells held more expanded clones on average.

The gene calls are TRBV6-5 and TRBJ2-7, with D possibly TRBD1 on 6 matching bases. The receptor comes from an adult with an advanced solid tumor such as melanoma, head and neck, liver or kidney cancer. Sequencing used CD4+ or CD8+ T cells sorted from blood, obtained in a trial of the OX40 agonist ivuxolimab. CDR3 residues: CASSYSTTGSYEQYF. As DNA, the CDR3 is TGTGCCAGCAGTTACTCTACAACAGGGTCCTACGAGCAGTACTTC.